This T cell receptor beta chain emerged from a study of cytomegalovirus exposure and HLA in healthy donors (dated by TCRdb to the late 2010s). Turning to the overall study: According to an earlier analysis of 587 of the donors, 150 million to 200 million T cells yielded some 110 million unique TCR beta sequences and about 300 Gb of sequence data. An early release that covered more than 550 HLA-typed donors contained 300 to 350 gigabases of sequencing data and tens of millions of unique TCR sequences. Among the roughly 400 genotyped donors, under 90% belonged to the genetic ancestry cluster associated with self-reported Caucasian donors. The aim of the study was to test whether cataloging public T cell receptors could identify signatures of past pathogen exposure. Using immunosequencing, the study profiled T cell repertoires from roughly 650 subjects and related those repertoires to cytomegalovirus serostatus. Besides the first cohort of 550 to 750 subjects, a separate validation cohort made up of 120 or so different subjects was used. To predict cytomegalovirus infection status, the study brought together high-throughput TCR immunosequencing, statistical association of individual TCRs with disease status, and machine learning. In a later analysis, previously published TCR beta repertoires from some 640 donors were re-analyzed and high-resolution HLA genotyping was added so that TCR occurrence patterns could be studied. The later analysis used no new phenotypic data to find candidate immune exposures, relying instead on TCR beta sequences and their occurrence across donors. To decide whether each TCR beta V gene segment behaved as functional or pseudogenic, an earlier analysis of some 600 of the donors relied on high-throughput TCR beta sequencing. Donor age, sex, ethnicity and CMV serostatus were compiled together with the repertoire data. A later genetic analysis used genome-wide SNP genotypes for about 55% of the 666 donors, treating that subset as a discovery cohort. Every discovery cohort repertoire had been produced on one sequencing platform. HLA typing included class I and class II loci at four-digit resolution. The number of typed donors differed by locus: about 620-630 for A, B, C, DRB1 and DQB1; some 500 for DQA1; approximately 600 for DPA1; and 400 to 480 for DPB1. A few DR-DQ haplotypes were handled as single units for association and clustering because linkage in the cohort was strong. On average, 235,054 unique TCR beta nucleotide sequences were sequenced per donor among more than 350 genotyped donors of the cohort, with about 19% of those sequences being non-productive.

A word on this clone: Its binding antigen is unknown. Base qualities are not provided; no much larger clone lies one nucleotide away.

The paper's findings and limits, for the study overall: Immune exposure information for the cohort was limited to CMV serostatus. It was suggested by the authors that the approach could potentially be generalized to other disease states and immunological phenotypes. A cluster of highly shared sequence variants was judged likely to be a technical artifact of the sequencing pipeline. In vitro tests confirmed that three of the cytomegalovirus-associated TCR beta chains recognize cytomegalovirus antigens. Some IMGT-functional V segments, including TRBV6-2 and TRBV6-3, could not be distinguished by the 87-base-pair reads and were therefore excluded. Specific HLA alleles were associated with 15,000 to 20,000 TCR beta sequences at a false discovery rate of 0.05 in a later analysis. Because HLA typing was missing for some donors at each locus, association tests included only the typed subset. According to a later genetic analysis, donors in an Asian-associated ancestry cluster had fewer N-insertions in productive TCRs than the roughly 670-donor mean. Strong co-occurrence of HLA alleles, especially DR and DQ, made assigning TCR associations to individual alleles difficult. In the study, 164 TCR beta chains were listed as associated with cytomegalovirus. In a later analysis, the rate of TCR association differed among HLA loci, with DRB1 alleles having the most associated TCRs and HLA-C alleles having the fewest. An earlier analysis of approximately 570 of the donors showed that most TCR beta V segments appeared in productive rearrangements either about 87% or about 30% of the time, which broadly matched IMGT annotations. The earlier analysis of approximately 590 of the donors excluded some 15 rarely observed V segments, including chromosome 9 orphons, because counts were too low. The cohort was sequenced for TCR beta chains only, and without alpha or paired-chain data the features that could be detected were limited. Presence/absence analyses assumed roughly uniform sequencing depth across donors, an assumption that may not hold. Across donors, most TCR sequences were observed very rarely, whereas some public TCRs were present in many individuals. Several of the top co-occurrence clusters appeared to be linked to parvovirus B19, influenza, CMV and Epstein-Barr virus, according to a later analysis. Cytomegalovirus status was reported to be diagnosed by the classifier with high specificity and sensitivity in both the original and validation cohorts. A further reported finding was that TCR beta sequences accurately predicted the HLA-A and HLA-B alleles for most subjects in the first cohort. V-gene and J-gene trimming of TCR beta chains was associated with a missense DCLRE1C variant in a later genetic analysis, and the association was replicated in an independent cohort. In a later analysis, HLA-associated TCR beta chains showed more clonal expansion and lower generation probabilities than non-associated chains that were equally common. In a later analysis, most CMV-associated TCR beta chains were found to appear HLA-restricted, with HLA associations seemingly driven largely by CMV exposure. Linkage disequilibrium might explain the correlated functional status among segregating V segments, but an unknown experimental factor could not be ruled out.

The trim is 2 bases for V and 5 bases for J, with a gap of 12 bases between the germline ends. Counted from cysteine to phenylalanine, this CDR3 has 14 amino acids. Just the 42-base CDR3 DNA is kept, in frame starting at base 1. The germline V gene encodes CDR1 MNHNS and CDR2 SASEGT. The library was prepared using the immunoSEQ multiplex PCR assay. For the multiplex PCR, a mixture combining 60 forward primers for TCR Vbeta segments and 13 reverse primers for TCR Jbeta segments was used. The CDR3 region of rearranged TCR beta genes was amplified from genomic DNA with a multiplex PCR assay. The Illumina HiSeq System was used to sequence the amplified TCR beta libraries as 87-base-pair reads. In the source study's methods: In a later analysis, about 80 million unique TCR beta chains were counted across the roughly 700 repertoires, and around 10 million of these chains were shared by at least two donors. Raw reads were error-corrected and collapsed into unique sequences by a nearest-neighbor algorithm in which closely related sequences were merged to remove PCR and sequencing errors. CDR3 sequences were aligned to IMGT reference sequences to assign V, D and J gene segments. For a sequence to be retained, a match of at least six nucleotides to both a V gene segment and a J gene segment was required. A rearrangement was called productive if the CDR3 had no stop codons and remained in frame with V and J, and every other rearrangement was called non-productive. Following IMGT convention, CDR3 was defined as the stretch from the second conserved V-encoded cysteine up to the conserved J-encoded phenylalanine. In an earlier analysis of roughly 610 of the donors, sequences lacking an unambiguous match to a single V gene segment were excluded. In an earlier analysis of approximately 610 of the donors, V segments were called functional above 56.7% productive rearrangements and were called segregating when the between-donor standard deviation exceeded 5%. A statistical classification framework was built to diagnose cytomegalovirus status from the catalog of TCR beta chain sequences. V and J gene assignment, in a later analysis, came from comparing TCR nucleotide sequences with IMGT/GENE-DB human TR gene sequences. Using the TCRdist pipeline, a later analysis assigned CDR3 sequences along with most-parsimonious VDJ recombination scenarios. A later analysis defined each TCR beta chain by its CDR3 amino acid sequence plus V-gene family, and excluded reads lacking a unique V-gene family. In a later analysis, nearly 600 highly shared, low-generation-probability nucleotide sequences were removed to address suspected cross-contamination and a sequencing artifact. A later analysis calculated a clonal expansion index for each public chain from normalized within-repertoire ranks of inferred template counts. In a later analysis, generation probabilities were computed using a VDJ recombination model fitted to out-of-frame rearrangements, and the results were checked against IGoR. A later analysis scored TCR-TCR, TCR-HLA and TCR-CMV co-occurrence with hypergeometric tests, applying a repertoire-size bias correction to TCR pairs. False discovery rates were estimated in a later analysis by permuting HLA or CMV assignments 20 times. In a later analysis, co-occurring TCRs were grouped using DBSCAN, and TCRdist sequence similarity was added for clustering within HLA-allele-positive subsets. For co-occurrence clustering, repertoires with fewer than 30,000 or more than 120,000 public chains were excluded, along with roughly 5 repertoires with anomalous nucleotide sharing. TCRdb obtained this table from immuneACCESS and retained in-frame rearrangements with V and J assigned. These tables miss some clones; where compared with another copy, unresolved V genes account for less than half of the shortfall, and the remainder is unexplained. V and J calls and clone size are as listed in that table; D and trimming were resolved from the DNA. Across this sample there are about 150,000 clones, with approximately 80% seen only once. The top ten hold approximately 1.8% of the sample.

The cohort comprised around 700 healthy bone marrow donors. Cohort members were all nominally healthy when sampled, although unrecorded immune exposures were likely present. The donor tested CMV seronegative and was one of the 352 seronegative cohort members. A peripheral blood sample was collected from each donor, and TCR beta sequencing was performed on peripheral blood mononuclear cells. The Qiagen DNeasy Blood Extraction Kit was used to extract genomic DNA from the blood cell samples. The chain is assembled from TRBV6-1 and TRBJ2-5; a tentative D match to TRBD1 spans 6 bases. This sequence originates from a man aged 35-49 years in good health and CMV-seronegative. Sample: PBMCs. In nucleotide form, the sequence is TGTGCCAGCAGTGAACTGACAGGTCCGGAGACCCAGTACTTC. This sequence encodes CASSELTGPETQYF.